This record covers a single TCR beta chain. This specimen comes from a study of OX40 agonist ivuxolimab in advanced cancers. At the level of the study: The drug used for patients, ivuxolimab, was an agonistic anti-OX40 (CD134) antibody. Patients receiving dose escalation had hepatocellular carcinoma, melanoma, renal cell or head and neck cancer. One hepatocellular carcinoma and two cutaneous melanoma patients partially responded.

The CDR3 extends over 18 amino acids. Germline CDR1 reads SGHDT; CDR2 reads YYEEEE. Trimming at V came to 0 bases and at J to 8 bases, leaving 14 bases not matched to a gene. Sequenced by immunoSEQ multiplex PCR; TCRdb stores in-frame clones only, minus some. The sample consists of 45,000 or so clones, 82% of them appearing once. Blood got drawn at baseline, again on cycle 4 day 1, and then on cycle 7 day 1. The clonotype originates from an adult with an advanced solid tumor such as melanoma, head and neck, liver or kidney cancer. The chain recombines TRBV5-6 with TRBJ1-4; 9 bases are a match to TRBD1. The specimen comprised CD4+ or CD8+ T cells sorted from blood, sampled in a trial of the OX40 agonist ivuxolimab. The CDR3 sequence is CASSLVGTGRSSSEKLFF. As DNA, the CDR3 is TGTGCCAGCAGCTTGGTGGGGACAGGGAGGTCTTCCTCGGAAAAACTGTTTTTT.